These 27 T cell receptor beta chains were all obtained from the same sample, sequenced in a study of blood T cell repertoires in COVID-19. Libraries were prepared by immunoSEQ multiplex PCR; TCRdb keeps only in-frame clonotypes and omits some of them. Among about 66,000 clones listed, about 90% were seen once. Sequenced sample: peripheral blood. Source of these receptors: a man aged 55 to 70 with acute or convalescent COVID-19.

Here the CDR3 reads CASSLGQGGYNEQFF. The CDR3 DNA sequence: TGCGCCAGCAGCTTGGGCCAGGGTGGCTACAATGAGCAGTTCTTC. This chain links TRBV5-1 with TRBJ2-1; tentative D call: TRBD1 (5 bases). The CDR3 covers 15 residues. From germline, CDR1 is SGHRS and CDR2 YFSETQ. V lost 0 bases, J lost 3 bases, and 10 bases lay in between.

In this sample, this clone turned up once. The chain is built from TRBV19 and TRBJ2-5; 11 bases match TRBD1. From germline, CDR1 is LNHDA and CDR2 SQIVND (reference sequence). The CDR3 totals 16 residues. Trimming at V came to 6 bases and at J to 4 bases, leaving 10 bases not matched to a gene. The CDR3 sequence: CASRPTRDRGVETQYF. The CDR3 DNA reads as TGTGCCAGTAGACCGACACGGGACAGGGGGGTAGAGACCCAGTACTTC.

CDR3 sequence reads: CASSLSTGQPRLNTEAFF. CDR3 in DNA: TGTGCCAGCAGCTTATCGACAGGCCAACCGCGCTTGAACACTGAAGCTTTCTTT. The genes are TRBV7-9 and TRBJ1-1, with D tentatively TRBD1 (6 bases). Trimming took 2 bases from V and 0 from J, leaving 19 bases between them. CDR1 is SEHNR, CDR2 FQNEAQ, per germline (reference sequence). This CDR3 region has 18 residues.

This chain joins TRBV7-2 and TRBJ2-1; 8 nucleotides line up with TRBD2. The V gene end was trimmed by 1 base and the J gene end by 7 bases; junction bases not matched to a gene: 18. This CDR3 comprises 19 residues. Germline CDR1 and CDR2: SGHTA and FQGNSA. CDR3 protein: CASSLVGGAGGQGQNEQFF. In DNA form, the CDR3 reads TGTGCCAGCAGCTTAGTTGGCGGCGCGGGGGGCCAAGGCCAAAATGAGCAGTTCTTC.

This chain links TRBV11-2 with TRBJ2-1; a weak D match, TRBD2 (5 bases). Germline V lookup: CDR1 SGHAT, CDR2 FQNNGV. V dropped 2 bases and J dropped 8 bases, with 10 bases sitting between them. This CDR3 is built from 13 residues. The CDR3 nucleotides are TGTGCCAGCAGCTTACCGGGATATTATGAGCAGTTCTTC. The encoded protein is CASSLPGYYEQFF.

The chain has TRBV5-8 and TRBJ2-5, with D maybe TRBD1 (6 bases). There are 14 residues in the CDR3. V gave up 4 bases and J gave up 1 base, with 11 bases separating them. Per the germline V gene, CDR1 is SGHTS and CDR2 is YDEGEE. The CDR3 spells CASSRRTVQETQYF. The CDR3, as DNA: TGTGCCAGCAGCCGACGGACAGTCCAAGAGACCCAGTACTTC.

The CDR3 protein is CASSARTGLNTEAFF. In DNA, the CDR3 is TGTGCCAGTAGTGCTCGGACAGGGCTGAACACTGAAGCTTTCTTT. The genes are TRBV19 and TRBJ1-1, with 8 bases aligning to TRBD1. Germline V gene data show CDR1 as LNHDA and CDR2 as SQIVND (reference sequence). The CDR3 is 15 amino acids. V trimming: 5 bases; J trimming: 0 bases; junction bases outside the gene matches: 5.

The chain couples TRBV6-5 to TRBJ1-6; 11 nucleotides match TRBD1. This CDR3 contains 15 residues. Losses at the gene ends were 5 bases for V and 10 bases for J; bases not matched to a gene: 7. CDR1 and CDR2 from the germline V gene are MNHEY and SVGAGI. CDR3 amino acids: CASSTRDRGGSPLHF. In DNA, the CDR3 is TGTGCCAGCAGTACCCGGGACAGGGGGGGATCACCCCTCCACTTT.

J is TRBJ1-3 and V is TRBV24-1, with 9 bases matching TRBD1. Germline V gene lookup returns CDR1 KGHDR and CDR2 SFDVKD. The CDR3 length is 17 residues. Trimming removed 5 bases from V and 2 bases from J; junction bases left unmatched: 9. The CDR3 sequence is CATSGDRVKAAGNTIYF. CDR3 sequence (DNA): TGTGCCACCAGTGGGGACAGGGTTAAGGCAGCTGGAAACACCATATATTTT.

This chain links TRBV5-1 with TRBJ1-1; D is unresolved. This CDR3 is built from 15 residues. V was cut by 0 bases and J by 1 base, with 10 bases left in between. The germline gives CDR1 SGHRS, CDR2 YFSETQ. Written as DNA, the CDR3 is TGCGCCAGCAGCTTGGGGAGGGTGGGGAACACTGAAGCTTTCTTT. It codes for CASSLGRVGNTEAFF. The whole variable domain, filled in from reference TRBV5-1 and TRBJ1-1, reads KAGVTQTPRYLIKTRGQQVTLSCSPISGHRSVSWYQQTPGQGLQFLFEYFSETQRNKGNFPGRFSGRQFSNSRSEMNVSTLELGDSALYLCASSLGRVGNTEAFFGQGTRLTVV.

As DNA, the CDR3 is TGCGCCAGCAGCTTGTTAACTAGCGGGGGAGATACGCAGTATTTT. It translates to CASSLLTSGGDTQYF. V usage is TRBV5-1 and J usage is TRBJ2-3; 11 bases line up with TRBD2. V shed 1 base, J shed 5 bases, and the junction held 3 bases outside the gene matches. This CDR3 is built from 15 residues. The germline V gene encodes CDR1 SGHRS and CDR2 YFSETQ.

Only one count was recorded for this clone. This CDR3 reads CASSPRPLDEGGYTF. CDR3 in DNA: TGCGCCAGCAGCCCTCGGCCTCTCGATGAGGGTGGCTACACCTTC. The rearrangement joins TRBV4-1 to TRBJ1-2; D remains ambiguous. Germline assignment: CDR1 MGHRA and CDR2 YSYEKL. The CDR3 is made up of 15 amino acids. V was trimmed by 4 bases and J by 7 bases, leaving 19 bases between them.

The gene calls are TRBV12-2 and TRBJ2-1; no check of the table's D call, TRBD2, against the DNA was made. TRBV12-2 is designated a pseudogene. CDR3 length: 15 residues. The CDR3 here is CASRGSSGGVDEQFF. CDR3 DNA sequence: TGTGCAAGTCGCGGAAGTAGCGGGGGGGTGGATGAGCAGTTCTTC.

The chain has TRBV3-1 (or the pseudogene TRBV3-2) and TRBJ2-2; 7 nucleotides align to TRBD2. CDR1 and CDR2 from the germline V gene are LGHDT and YNNKEL (reference sequence). CDR3 length equals 14 residues. With V trimmed by 1 base and J by 6 bases, 2 bases remained unmatched. The CDR3 loop is CASSQGAGAGELFF. For the CDR3, the DNA is TGTGCCAGCAGCCAAGGGGCGGGGGCCGGGGAGCTGTTTTTT.

The chain links TRBV30 to TRBJ2-7, with D possibly matching TRBD1 (6 bases). In germline, CDR1 is GTSNPN, CDR2 SVGIG (reference sequence). The CDR3 length is 14 residues. Deletions cut 2 bases from V and 2 bases from J, with 13 bases between. The chain's CDR3 is CAWSKPGQTYEQYF. The CDR3 DNA reads TGTGCCTGGAGTAAACCGGGACAAACCTACGAGCAGTACTTC.

The chain joins TRBV11-3 to TRBJ2-1; the match to TRBD2 covers 8 bases. V trimming: 4 bases; J trimming: 6 bases; junction bases outside the gene matches: 11. The CDR3 spans 16 residues. The germline V gene has CDR1 SGHNT and CDR2 YENEEA. Here the CDR3 reads CASSSGPGLEGNEQFF. The CDR3 DNA is TGTGCCAGCAGCTCCGGACCGGGACTAGAAGGCAATGAGCAGTTCTTC.

The chain recombines TRBV6-5 with TRBJ2-2; no firm D call. Trimming pared 10 bases from V and 3 bases from J, leaving 12 bases between. The germline CDR1 and CDR2 sequences are MNHEY and SVGAGI. CDR3 length: 13 residues. CDR3 sequence (DNA): TGTGCCATCGAAGACACTTACACCGGGGAGCTGTTTTTT. It is translated as CAIEDTYTGELFF.

DNA of the CDR3: TGTGCCAGCATGAGACAGGGTACTTATAATTCACCCCTCCACTTT. Protein product: CASMRQGTYNSPLHF. The V gene is TRBV27, the J gene TRBJ1-6; TRBD1 aligns across 7 bases. CDR3 length equals 15 residues. V trimming: 7 bases; J trimming: 4 bases; junction bases outside the gene matches: 7. In germline, CDR1 is MNHEY, CDR2 SMNVEV (reference sequence).

CDR3 DNA sequence: TGTGCCACCAGTGACCGTAAGGGGGCTATTTCTCCGTCGAACACTGAAGCTTTCTTT. Translated: CATSDRKGAISPSNTEAFF. The rearrangement links TRBV24-1 to TRBJ1-1; 7 positions agree with TRBD1. The junction had 17 bases not matched to a gene; V was cut back by 4 bases and J by 1 base. This CDR3 has 19 residues. Germline assignment: CDR1 KGHDR and CDR2 SFDVKD.

This clone was picked up one time. The J gene is TRBJ1-4, the V gene TRBV4-1; tentative D call: TRBD1 (6 bases). CDR3 length: 16 amino acids. V was trimmed by 4 bases and J by 4 bases, leaving 16 bases between them. Germline V gives CDR1 MGHRA, CDR2 YSYEKL. The DNA of the CDR3 is TGCGCCAGCAGCCCGGGGGGGCAGTCTTATAATGAAAAACTGTTTTTT. Translation gives CASSPGGQSYNEKLFF.

The chain recombines TRBV7-2 with TRBJ1-1; 7 positions agree with TRBD1. The CDR3 is made up of 14 amino acids. V gave up 2 bases and J gave up 5 bases; unmatched junction bases: 5. Germline assignment: CDR1 SGHTA and CDR2 FQGNSA. In nucleotides, the CDR3 is TGTGCCAGCAGCTTATTGACAGGGCTTACTGAAGCTTTCTTT. This encodes CASSLLTGLTEAFF.

The J gene is TRBJ2-5, the V gene TRBV15; tentatively, D is TRBD2 (5 bases). Deletions cut 1 base from V and 4 bases from J, with 7 bases between. Per the germline V gene, CDR1 is LNHNV and CDR2 is YYDKDF (reference sequence). CDR3 length: 13 residues. The CDR3 coding sequence is TGTGCCACCAGCAGAGGCGGAGGAGAGACCCAGTACTTC. Translating it yields CATSRGGGETQYF.

V is TRBV20-1 and J is TRBJ2-2; D gene ambiguous. V lost 6 bases and J 6 bases, leaving 8 bases between the germline ends. The CDR3 is made up of 11 amino acids. Germline V CDR1 and CDR2: DFQATT, SNEGSKA (reference sequence). CDR3 in amino acids: CSALTSGELFF. As DNA, the CDR3 is TGCAGTGCCCTAACCTCCGGGGAGCTGTTTTTT.

The chain employs TRBV12-5 and TRBJ2-1; D is ambiguous. This CDR3 comprises 12 residues. The V and J ends lost 4 bases and 4 bases respectively, with 5 bases between them. In germline, CDR1 is LGHNT, CDR2 FRNRAP. CDR3 coding DNA: TGTGCTAGTGGTTCCCAGTACAATGAGCAGTTCTTC. Amino acid sequence: CASGSQYNEQFF.

The J gene is TRBJ1-5, the V gene TRBV6-5; D is undetermined. V was shortened by 7 bases and J by 0 bases, with 13 bases between the two germline ends. Germline V lookup: CDR1 MNHEY, CDR2 SVGAGI. This CDR3 is 15 amino acids long. CDR3 region: CASKAGPNSNQPQHF. The CDR3 coding sequence is TGTGCCAGCAAGGCGGGTCCGAATAGCAATCAGCCCCAGCATTTT.

The chain links TRBV9 to TRBJ1-2; 9 positions agree with TRBD1. CDR1 is SGDLS and CDR2 is YYNGEE in the germline V gene. This CDR3 is 15 amino acids long. Trimming took 4 bases from V and 2 from J; bases not matched to a gene: 6. The CDR3 spells CASSTRTGANYGYTF. The CDR3 region has the DNA TGTGCCAGCAGCACCCGGACAGGGGCCAACTATGGCTACACCTTC.

The CDR3 loop is CASSRDSSSYNEQFF. DNA of the CDR3: TGTGCCAGCAGTCGGGACTCGAGCTCCTACAATGAGCAGTTCTTC. The gene calls are TRBV2 and TRBJ2-1; D might be TRBD2 (6 bases). This CDR3 has 15 residues. Looked up from germline, CDR1 is SNHLY and CDR2 is FYNNEI. Trimming pared 5 bases from V and 0 bases from J, leaving 11 bases between.